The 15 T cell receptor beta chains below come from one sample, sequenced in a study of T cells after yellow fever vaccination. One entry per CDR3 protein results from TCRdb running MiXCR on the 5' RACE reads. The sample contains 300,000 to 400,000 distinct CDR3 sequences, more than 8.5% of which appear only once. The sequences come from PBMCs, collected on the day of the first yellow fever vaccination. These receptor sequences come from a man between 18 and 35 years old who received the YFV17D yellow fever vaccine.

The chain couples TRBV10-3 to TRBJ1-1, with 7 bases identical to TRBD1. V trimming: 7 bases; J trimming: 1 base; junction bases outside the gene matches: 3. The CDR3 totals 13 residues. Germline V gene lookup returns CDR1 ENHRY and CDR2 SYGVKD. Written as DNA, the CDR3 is TGTGCCATCAATACAGGGGAGAACACTGAAGCTTTCTTT. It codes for CAINTGENTEAFF.

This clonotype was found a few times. The CDR3 reads CATSDPGGPNTQYF. CDR3 coding DNA: TGTGCCACCAGCGACCCGGGGGGCCCTAATACGCAGTATTTT. This chain uses TRBV15 with TRBJ2-3; D possibly corresponds to TRBD2 (7 bases). CDR1 is LNHNV and CDR2 is YYDKDF in the germline V gene (reference sequence). The CDR3 is made up of 14 amino acids. Trimming took 5 bases from V and 7 from J, leaving 16 bases between them.

In DNA, the CDR3 is TGCGCCAGCAGCTTGCCAGGGGAAAACATTCAGTACTTC. Amino acids: CASSLPGENIQYF. The chain carries TRBV5-1 and TRBJ2-4; D may be TRBD1 (6 bases). The germline CDR1 and CDR2 sequences are SGHRS and YFSETQ. Between the trimmed V and J ends, which lost 1 base and 5 bases, there was a span of 7 bases. This CDR3 has 13 residues.

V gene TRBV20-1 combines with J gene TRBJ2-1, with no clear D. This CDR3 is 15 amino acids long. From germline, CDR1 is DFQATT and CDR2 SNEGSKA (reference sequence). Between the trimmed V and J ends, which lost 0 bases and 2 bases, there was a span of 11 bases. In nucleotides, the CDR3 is TGCAGTGCTAGAGATCCAGTTGCAGCCTACAATGAGCAGTTCTTC. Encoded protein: CSARDPVAAYNEQFF.

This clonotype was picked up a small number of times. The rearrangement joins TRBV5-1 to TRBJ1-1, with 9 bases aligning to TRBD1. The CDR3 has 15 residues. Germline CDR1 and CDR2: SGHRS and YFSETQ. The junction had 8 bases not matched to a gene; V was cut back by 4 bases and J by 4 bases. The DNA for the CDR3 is TGCGCCAGCAGCCTACGACAGGGGGGCGGCACTGAAGCTTTCTTT. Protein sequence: CASSLRQGGGTEAFF. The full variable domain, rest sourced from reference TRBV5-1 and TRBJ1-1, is KAGVTQTPRYLIKTRGQQVTLSCSPISGHRSVSWYQQTPGQGLQFLFEYFSETQRNKGNFPGRFSGRQFSNSRSEMNVSTLELGDSALYLCASSLRQGGGTEAFFGQGTRLTVV.

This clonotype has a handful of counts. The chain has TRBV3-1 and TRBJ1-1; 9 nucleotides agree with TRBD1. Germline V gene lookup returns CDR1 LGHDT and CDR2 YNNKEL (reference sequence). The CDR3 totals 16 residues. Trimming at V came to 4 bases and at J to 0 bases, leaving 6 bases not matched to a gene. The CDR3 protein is CASSPGTGKLNTEAFF. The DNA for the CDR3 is TGTGCCAGCAGCCCCGGGACAGGGAAGCTGAACACTGAAGCTTTCTTT.

CDR3 coding DNA: TGCAGTGCCACCCCCCATAGCAATCAGCCCCAGCATTTT. Encoded protein: CSATPHSNQPQHF. This chain connects TRBV20-1 to TRBJ1-5; D unresolved. This CDR3 spans 13 amino acids. Germline lookup yields CDR1 DFQATT and CDR2 SNEGSKA (reference sequence). The V and J ends lost 6 bases and 0 bases respectively, with 9 bases between them.

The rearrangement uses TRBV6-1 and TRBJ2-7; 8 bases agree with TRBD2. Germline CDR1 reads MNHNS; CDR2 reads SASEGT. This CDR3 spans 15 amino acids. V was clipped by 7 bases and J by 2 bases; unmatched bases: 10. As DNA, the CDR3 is TGTGCCAGCACCCCGGGGGGGGGGCAGACCTACGAGCAGTACGTC. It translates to CASTPGGGQTYEQYV.

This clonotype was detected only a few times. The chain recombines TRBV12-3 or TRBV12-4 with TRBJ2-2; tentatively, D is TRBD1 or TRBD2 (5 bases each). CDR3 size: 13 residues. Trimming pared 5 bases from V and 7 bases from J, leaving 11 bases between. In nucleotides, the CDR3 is TGTGCCAGCAGTCTAAGGGGAGTCGGGGAGCTGTTTTTT. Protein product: CASSLRGVGELFF.

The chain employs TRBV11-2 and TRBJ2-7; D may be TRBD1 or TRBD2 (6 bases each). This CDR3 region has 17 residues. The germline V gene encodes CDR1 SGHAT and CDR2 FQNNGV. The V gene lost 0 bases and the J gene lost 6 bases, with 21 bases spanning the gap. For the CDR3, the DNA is TGTGCCAGCAGCTTAGAAGGTAGTTGGAGGGGGATAAGCGAGCAGTACTTC. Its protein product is CASSLEGSWRGISEQYF.

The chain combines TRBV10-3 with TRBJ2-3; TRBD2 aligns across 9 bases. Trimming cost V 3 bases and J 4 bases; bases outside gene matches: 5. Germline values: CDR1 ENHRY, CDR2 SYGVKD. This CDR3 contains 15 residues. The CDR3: CAISDLGGGADTQYF. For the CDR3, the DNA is TGTGCCATCAGTGATTTGGGCGGGGGGGCAGATACGCAGTATTTT.

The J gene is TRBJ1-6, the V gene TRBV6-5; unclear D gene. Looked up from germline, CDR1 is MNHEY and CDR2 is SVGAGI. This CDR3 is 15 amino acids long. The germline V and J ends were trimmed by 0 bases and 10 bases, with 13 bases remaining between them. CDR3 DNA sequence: TGTGCCAGCAGTTACTCAGGGCAGTCTGACTCACCCCTCCACTTT. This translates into CASSYSGQSDSPLHF.

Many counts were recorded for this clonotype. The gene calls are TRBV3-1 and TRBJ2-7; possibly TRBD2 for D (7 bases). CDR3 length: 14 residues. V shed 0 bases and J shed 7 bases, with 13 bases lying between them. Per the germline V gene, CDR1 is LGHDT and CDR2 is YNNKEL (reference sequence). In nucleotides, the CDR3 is TGTGCCAGCAGCCAAGACCGGGGGGCGGGGGAGCAGTACGTC. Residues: CASSQDRGAGEQYV.

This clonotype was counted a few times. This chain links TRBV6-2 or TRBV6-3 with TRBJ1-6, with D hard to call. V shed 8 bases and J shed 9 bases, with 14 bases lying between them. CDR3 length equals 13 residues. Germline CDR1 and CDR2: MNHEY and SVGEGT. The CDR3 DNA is TGTGCCAGCGGGGAGAATTACGGTTCACCCCTCCACTTT. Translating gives CASGENYGSPLHF.

CDR3: CASSYQQGGDTQYF. The CDR3 DNA reads TGTGCCAGCAGTTACCAACAGGGAGGAGATACGCAGTATTTT. This chain links TRBV6-5 with TRBJ2-3; the D call may be TRBD1 or TRBD2 (6 bases each). The CDR3 spans 14 residues. V was cut by 2 bases and J by 5 bases, with 11 bases left in between. Looked up from germline, CDR1 is MNHEY and CDR2 is SVGAGI.